This T cell receptor (beta chain) derives from a study of shared clonotypes between healthy human individuals. Study context: Ranging from 18 to 49 in age, donors were a couple of women and a few men.

Libraries were prepared by immunoSEQ multiplex PCR; TCRdb keeps only in-frame clonotypes and omits some of them. The sample holds about 1.4 million clones; over 95% are singletons and the top ten take 1% to 1.5%. This CDR3 contains 14 residues. Germline lookup yields CDR1 SGDLS and CDR2 YYNGEE. Trimming cost V 0 bases and J 5 bases; bases outside gene matches: 3. About this clone: Different DNA sequences within this sample yield the same CDR3.

The chain joins TRBV9 to TRBJ1-1, with 8 positions matching TRBD1. Material: naive CD4+ T cells sorted from blood. Indicated subset: CD45RA+ positively selected. This clonotype originated in a man aged 25 to 40 in good health. As DNA, the CDR3 is TGTGCCAGCAGCGTAGACAGGGGGGATACTGAAGCTTTCTTT. Its translation is CASSVDRGDTEAFF. The whole variable domain, remainder taken from reference TRBV9 and TRBJ1-1, is DSGVTQTPKHLITATGQRVTLRCSPRSGDLSVYWYQQSLDQGLQFLIQYYNGEERAKGNILERFSAQQFPDLHSELNLSSLELGDSALYFCASSVDRGDTEAFFGQGTRLTVV.